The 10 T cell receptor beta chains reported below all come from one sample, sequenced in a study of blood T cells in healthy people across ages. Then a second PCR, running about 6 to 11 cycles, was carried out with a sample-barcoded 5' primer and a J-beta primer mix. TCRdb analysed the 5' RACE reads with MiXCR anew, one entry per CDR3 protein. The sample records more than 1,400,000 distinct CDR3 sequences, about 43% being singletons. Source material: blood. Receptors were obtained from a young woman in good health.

CDR3 protein: CASSGPGGPSINQPQHF. Here the CDR3 DNA reads TGTGCCAGCAGTGGACCGGGGGGTCCCTCTATCAATCAGCCCCAGCATTTT. This chain connects TRBV2 to TRBJ1-5; D might be TRBD1 (5 bases). CDR1 SNHLY and CDR2 FYNNEI come from the germline V gene. CDR3 length: 17 residues. V was trimmed by 4 bases and J by 3 bases, leaving 19 bases between them.

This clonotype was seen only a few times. The CDR3 reads CASSPDRVGNSPLHF. In DNA, the CDR3 is TGTGCCAGCAGTCCCGACAGGGTAGGAAATTCACCCCTCCACTTT. The V and J genes are TRBV27 and TRBJ1-6; 7 nucleotides line up with TRBD1. The CDR3 length is 15 residues. Germline V gene lookup returns CDR1 MNHEY and CDR2 SMNVEV (reference sequence). The J segment lost 7 bases and the V segment lost 5 bases, leaving 8 bases of the junction unmatched.

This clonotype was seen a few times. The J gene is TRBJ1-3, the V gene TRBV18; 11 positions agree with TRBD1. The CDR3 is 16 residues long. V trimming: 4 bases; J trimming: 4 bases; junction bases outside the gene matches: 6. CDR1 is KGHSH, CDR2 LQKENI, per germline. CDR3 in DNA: TGTGCCAGCTCACAGGGACAGGGGGGCACCGGAAACACCATATATTTT. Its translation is CASSQGQGGTGNTIYF.

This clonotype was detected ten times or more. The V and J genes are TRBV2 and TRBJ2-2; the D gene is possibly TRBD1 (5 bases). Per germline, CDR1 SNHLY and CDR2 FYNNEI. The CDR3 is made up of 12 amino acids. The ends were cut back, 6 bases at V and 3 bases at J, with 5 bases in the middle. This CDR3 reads CASSRDTGELFF. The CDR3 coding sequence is TGTGCCAGCAGCAGGGACACCGGGGAGCTGTTTTTT.

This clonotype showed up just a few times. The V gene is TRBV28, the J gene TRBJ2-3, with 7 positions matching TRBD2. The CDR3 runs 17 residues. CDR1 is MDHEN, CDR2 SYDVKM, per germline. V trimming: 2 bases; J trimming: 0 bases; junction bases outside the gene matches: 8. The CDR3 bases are TGTGCCAGCAGTTTAACAGCGGGGCAGTTTAGCACAGATACGCAGTATTTT. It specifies CASSLTAGQFSTDTQYF.

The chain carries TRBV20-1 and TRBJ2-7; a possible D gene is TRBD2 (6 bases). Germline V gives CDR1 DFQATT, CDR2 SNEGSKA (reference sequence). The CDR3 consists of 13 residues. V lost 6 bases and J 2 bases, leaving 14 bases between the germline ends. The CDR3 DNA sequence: TGCAGTGCCTGGAGGGGACTTACCTACGAGCAGTACTTC. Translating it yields CSAWRGLTYEQYF.

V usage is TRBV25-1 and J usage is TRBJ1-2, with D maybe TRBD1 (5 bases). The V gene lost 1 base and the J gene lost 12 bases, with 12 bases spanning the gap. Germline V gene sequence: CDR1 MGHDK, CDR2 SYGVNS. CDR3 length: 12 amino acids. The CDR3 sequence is CASSESYRGHTF. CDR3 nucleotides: TGTGCCAGCAGTGAATCTTACCGGGGCCACACCTTC.

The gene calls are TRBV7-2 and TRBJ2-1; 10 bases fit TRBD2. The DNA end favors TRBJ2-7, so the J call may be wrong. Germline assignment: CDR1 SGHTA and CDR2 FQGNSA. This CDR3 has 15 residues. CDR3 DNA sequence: TGTGCCAGCAGCCGAGCGGGGGGGTCCTACAATGAGCAGTACTTC. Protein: CASSRAGGSYNEQYF.

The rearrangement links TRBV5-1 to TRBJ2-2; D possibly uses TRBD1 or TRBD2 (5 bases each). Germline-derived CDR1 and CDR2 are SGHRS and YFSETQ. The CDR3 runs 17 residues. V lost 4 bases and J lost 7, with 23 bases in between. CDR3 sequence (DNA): TGCGCCAGCAGCCCCGTTTGGGGGAAGGGTCGAGGCGGGGAGCTGTTTTTT. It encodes CASSPVWGKGRGGELFF.

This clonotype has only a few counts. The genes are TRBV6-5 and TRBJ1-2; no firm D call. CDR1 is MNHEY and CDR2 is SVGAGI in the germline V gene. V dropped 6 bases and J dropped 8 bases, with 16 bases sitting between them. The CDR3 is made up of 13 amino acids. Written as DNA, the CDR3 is TGTGCCAGCAGCGAATGGACGGACGGCGGCTACACCTTC. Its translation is CASSEWTDGGYTF.